The clone carrying this TCR beta chain was counted many times. TCRdb reprocessed the PCR reads via MiXCR. In the table there are 20,000 to 30,000 clones, around 13% of which are singletons. This entry is derived from a study of metastatic and nonmetastatic thyroid tumors. CDR3 length equals 14 residues. Trimming removed 4 bases from V and 11 bases from J; junction bases left unmatched: 10. Germline-derived CDR1 and CDR2 are SGHNT and YYREEE (reference sequence). There were no patients who had received any treatment before thyroid surgery. The V and J genes are TRBV5-4 and TRBJ2-7, with 12 bases identical to TRBD2. The sequencing input was blood. The clonotype originates from a female donor with papillary thyroid cancer or a benign thyroid nodule (not recorded which). Some clones in this sample may be carry-over from other donors' samples. The CDR3 DNA reads TGTGCCAGCAGCCCTGGGGCTAGCGGGAGGGGGGAGTACTTC. It yields the protein CASSPGASGRGEYF.